Below, 13 T cell receptor beta chains from the same sample are listed, as sequenced in a study of shared clonotypes between healthy human individuals. The assay was immunoSEQ multiplex PCR, and TCRdb's table has in-frame clones only and misses some. The sample lists around 180,000 clones, 90% to 95% seen once, with around 0.072% in the top ten. The specimen was naive CD4+ T cells sorted from blood. Subset defined: CD45RA+ positively selected. The receptors derive from a woman aged 25 to 39 in good health.

The CDR3 is CASSPTGASGRETDTQYF. Here the CDR3 DNA reads TGTGCCAGCAGCCCGACGGGGGCTAGCGGGAGAGAAACAGATACGCAGTATTTT. The V and J genes are TRBV7-3 and TRBJ2-3; 10 bases agree with TRBD2. The J segment lost 3 bases and the V segment lost 5 bases, leaving 14 bases of the junction unmatched. In germline, CDR1 is SGHTA, CDR2 FQGTGA. CDR3 length: 18 amino acids.

This clone was recorded once. V and J are TRBV11-2 and TRBJ2-5; 9 nucleotides line up with TRBD2. The CDR3 has 14 amino acids. From germline, CDR1 is SGHAT and CDR2 FQNNGV. The ends lost 1 base at V and 5 bases at J; junction bases unmatched: 2. DNA of the CDR3: TGTGCCAGCAGCTTAGGGAGCGGGAGGGAGACCCAGTACTTC. Translating it yields CASSLGSGRETQYF.

This clone was recorded once. V gene TRBV10-1 combines with J gene TRBJ2-5; a possible D gene is TRBD2 (6 bases). The DNA matches TRBJ2-7 better at its end, which makes the J call doubtful. The germline gives CDR1 WNHNN, CDR2 SYGVQD (reference sequence). The CDR3 is made up of 14 amino acids. The CDR3 DNA reads TGCGCCAGCAGTCCTTCGGGGGAGCCCTACGAGCAGTACTTC. It yields the protein CASSPSGEPYEQYF.

The chain is built from TRBV5-5 and TRBJ2-3; no firm D call. This CDR3 comprises 13 residues. CDR1 is SGHKS and CDR2 is YYEKEE in the germline V gene (reference sequence). V dropped 4 bases and J dropped 0 bases, with 6 bases sitting between them. The CDR3: CASSRPSTDTQYF. CDR3 sequence (DNA): TGTGCCAGCAGCCGCCCTAGCACAGATACGCAGTATTTT. Complete variable domain (other parts from reference TRBV5-5 and TRBJ2-3): DAGVTQSPTHLIKTRGQQVTLRCSPISGHKSVSWYQQVLGQGPQFIFQYYEKEERGRGNFPDRFSARQFPNYSSELNVNALLLGDSALYLCASSRPSTDTQYFGPGTRLTVL.

This clone has a handful of counts. The rearrangement uses TRBV28 and TRBJ1-5; D gene ambiguous. Germline V lookup: CDR1 MDHEN, CDR2 SYDVKM. Trimming took 6 bases from V and 0 from J, leaving 6 bases between them. The CDR3 totals 13 residues. CDR3 in amino acids: CASRINSNQPQHF. CDR3 nucleotide sequence: TGTGCCAGCAGGATAAATAGCAATCAGCCCCAGCATTTT.

This chain joins TRBV11-3 and TRBJ2-3; 10 nucleotides agree with TRBD1. This CDR3 region has 17 residues. Trimming at V came to 4 bases and at J to 1 base, leaving 8 bases not matched to a gene. Germline V lookup: CDR1 SGHNT, CDR2 YENEEA. The CDR3 nucleotides are TGTGCCAGCAGCTCGGCGATCGGGACAGGGGGCACAGATACGCAGTATTTT. It specifies CASSSAIGTGGTDTQYF.

This clone was seen once. This chain links TRBV7-9 with TRBJ1-1; no clear D gene. The germline V gene has CDR1 SEHNR and CDR2 FQNEAQ (reference sequence). The CDR3 is made up of 14 amino acids. Trimming stripped 1 base from V and 0 bases from J, with 6 bases between. In nucleotides, the CDR3 is TGTGCCAGCAGCTTAGGGGTGATGAACACTGAAGCTTTCTTT. Encoded protein: CASSLGVMNTEAFF.

The rearrangement joins TRBV6-1 to TRBJ1-5, with a weak D call TRBD1 (5 bases). This CDR3 spans 16 amino acids. Trimming stripped 2 bases from V and 5 bases from J, with 16 bases between. The germline V gene has CDR1 MNHNS and CDR2 SASEGT. The CDR3 reads CASSEIVGAGHQPQHF. DNA of the CDR3: TGTGCCAGCAGTGAAATTGTAGGGGCAGGCCATCAGCCCCAGCATTTT.

The J gene is TRBJ2-1, the V gene TRBV4-2; D uncertain. V gave up 1 base and J gave up 9 bases, with 10 bases separating them. Germline CDR1 reads LGHNA; CDR2 reads YNFKEQ. This CDR3 contains 13 residues. CDR3 sequence reads: CASSQVRPSEQFF. The CDR3 coding sequence is TGTGCCAGCAGCCAAGTGCGCCCGAGTGAGCAGTTCTTC.

The chain links TRBV5-1 to TRBJ1-3, with TRBD1 as a possible D gene (5 bases). The CDR3 is made up of 17 amino acids. The germline V and J ends were trimmed by 0 bases and 4 bases, with 17 bases remaining between them. Germline CDR1 and CDR2: SGHRS and YFSETQ. The CDR3 bases are TGCGCCAGCAGCTTGGCGGGCACAGGAAAGTCAGGAAACACCATATATTTT. Protein: CASSLAGTGKSGNTIYF.

The rearrangement joins TRBV2 to TRBJ2-1, with D unclear. Trimming took off 4 bases at V and 0 bases at J, with 7 bases between the two ends. This CDR3 is 14 amino acids long. Looked up from germline, CDR1 is SNHLY and CDR2 is FYNNEI. This CDR3 reads CASSGLSSYNEQFF. CDR3 DNA sequence: TGTGCCAGCAGTGGGCTTTCCTCCTACAATGAGCAGTTCTTC. Looking up the rest from reference TRBV2 and TRBJ2-1 gives the full variable domain: EPEVTQTPSHQVTQMGQEVILRCVPISNHLYFYWYRQILGQKVEFLVSFYNNEISEKSEIFDDQFSVERPDGSNFTLKIRSTKLEDSAMYFCASSGLSSYNEQFFGPGTRLTVL.

The V and J genes are TRBV5-5 and TRBJ1-5, with TRBD1 identical over 11 bases. The CDR3 extends over 17 amino acids. CDR1 and CDR2 (germline): SGHKS, YYEKEE (reference sequence). J was trimmed by 6 bases and V by 4 bases; bases with no gene match: 12. The CDR3 protein is CASSPAAGTGGGQPQHF. CDR3 nucleotides: TGTGCCAGCAGCCCGGCCGCCGGGACAGGGGGAGGTCAGCCCCAGCATTTT.

The chain employs TRBV5-4 and TRBJ1-1, with TRBD1 matching over 8 bases. J gave up 1 base and V 8 bases, and 13 bases lay outside the gene matches. There are 16 residues in the CDR3. CDR1 and CDR2 (germline): SGHNT, YYREEE (reference sequence). CDR3 region: CASPALSGTGNTEAFF. CDR3 DNA sequence: TGTGCCAGTCCCGCCCTCTCCGGGACAGGGAACACTGAAGCTTTCTTT.